This TCR beta chain originates from a study of cytomegalovirus exposure and HLA in healthy donors. Study as a whole: Previous work identified 95 million to 120 million unique TCR beta sequences from around 200 million T cells.

From germline, CDR1 is SEHNR and CDR2 FQNEAQ (reference sequence). The CDR3 has 16 residues. Germline trimming cut 2 bases from V and 4 bases from J; bases unmatched to any gene: 8. A word on this clone: Its antigen is unidentified.

PCR involved 60 Vbeta and 13 Jbeta primers. Data came from immunoSEQ multiplex PCR; TCRdb stores just in-frame clones and leaves some out. The repertoire consists of about 57,000 clones, with more than 60% occurring once and the leading ten covering about 2.8%. Points from the study as a whole: High specificity and sensitivity for cytomegalovirus status were reported for the classifier.

This receptor was taken from a woman aged 25 to 39 in good health and CMV-seronegative. The sequencing input was PBMCs. V and J are TRBV7-9 and TRBJ1-2; 9 bases match TRBD1. This chain's CDR3 is CASSLLATGGSYGYTF. CDR3 DNA sequence: TGTGCCAGCAGCTTACTGGCCACAGGGGGCTCCTATGGCTACACCTTC.